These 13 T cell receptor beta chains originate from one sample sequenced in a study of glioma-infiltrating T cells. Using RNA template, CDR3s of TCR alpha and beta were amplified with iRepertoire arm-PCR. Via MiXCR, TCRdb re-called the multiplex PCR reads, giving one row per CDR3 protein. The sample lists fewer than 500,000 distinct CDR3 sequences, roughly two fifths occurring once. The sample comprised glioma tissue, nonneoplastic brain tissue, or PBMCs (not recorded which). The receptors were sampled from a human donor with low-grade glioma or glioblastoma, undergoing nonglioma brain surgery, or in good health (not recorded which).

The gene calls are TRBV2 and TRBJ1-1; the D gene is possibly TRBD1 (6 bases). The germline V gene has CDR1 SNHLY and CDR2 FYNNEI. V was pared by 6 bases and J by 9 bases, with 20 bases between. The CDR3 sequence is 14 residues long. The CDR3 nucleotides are TGTGCCAGCAGCGTCTTTCGGGACACCGGAAAAGCTTTCTTT. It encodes CASSVFRDTGKAFF.

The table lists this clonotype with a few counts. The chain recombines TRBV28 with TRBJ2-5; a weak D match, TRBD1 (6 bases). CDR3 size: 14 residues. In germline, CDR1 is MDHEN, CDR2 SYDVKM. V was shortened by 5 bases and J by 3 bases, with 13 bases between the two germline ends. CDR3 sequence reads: CASSPQGGEETQYF. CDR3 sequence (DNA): TGTGCCAGCAGTCCACAAGGGGGAGAAGAGACCCAGTACTTC.

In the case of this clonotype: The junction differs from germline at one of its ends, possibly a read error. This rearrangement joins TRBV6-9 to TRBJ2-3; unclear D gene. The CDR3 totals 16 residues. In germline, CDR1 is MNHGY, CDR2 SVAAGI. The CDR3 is CASSYTEIVWSDPQYF. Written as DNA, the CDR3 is TGTGCCAGCAGTTACACGGAGATCGTTTGGTCAGATCCGCAGTATTTT.

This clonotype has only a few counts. The DNA for the CDR3 is TGTGCCAGCAGCTCCTCGCGGTGGAGGACTGAAGCTTTCTTT. Translation: CASSSSRWRTEAFF. V gene TRBV7-8 combines with J gene TRBJ1-1; D unclear. Per germline, CDR1 SGHVS and CDR2 FQNEAQ. Trimming pared 4 bases from V and 5 bases from J, leaving 14 bases between. The CDR3 consists of 14 residues.

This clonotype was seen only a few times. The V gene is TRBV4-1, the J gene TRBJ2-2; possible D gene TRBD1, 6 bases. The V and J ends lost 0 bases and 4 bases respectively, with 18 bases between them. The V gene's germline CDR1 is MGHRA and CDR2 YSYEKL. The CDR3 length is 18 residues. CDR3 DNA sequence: TGCGCCAGCAGCCAAGAACAGGGCGGGCTCCTCACCACCGGGGAGCTGTTTTTT. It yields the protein CASSQEQGGLLTTGELFF.

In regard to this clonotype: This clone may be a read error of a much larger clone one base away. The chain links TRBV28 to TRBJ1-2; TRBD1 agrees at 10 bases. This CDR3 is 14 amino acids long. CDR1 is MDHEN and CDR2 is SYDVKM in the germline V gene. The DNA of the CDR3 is TGTGCCAGCAGCTCGACAGGGGGCAGATATGACTACACCTTC. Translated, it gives CASSSTGGRYDYTF.

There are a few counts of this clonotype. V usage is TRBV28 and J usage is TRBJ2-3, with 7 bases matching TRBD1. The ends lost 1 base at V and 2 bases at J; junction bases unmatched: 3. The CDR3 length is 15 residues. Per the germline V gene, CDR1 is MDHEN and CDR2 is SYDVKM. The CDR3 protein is CASSLSGQVTDTQYF. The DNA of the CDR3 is TGTGCCAGCAGTTTATCCGGACAGGTCACAGATACGCAGTATTTT.

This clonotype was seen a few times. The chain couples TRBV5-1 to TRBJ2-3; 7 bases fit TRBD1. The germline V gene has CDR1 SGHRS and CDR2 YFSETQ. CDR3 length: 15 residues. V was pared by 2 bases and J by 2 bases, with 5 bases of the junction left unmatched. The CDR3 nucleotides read TGCGCCAGCAGCTTATCGACAGGGACCACAGATACGCAGTATTTT. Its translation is CASSLSTGTTDTQYF.

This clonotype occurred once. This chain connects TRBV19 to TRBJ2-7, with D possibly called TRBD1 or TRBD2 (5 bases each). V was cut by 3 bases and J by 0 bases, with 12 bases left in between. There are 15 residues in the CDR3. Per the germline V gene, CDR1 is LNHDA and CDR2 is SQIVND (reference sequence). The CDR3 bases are TGTGCCAGTAGTATGGGAGACAGTAGCTCCTACGAGCAGTACTTC. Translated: CASSMGDSSSYEQYF.

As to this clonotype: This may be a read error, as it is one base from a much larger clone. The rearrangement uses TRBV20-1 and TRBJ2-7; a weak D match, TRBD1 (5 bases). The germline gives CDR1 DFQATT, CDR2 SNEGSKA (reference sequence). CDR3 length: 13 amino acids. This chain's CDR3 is CNARPGPLYEQYF. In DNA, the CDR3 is TGCAATGCTAGACCAGGGCCCCTCTACGAGCAGTACTTC.

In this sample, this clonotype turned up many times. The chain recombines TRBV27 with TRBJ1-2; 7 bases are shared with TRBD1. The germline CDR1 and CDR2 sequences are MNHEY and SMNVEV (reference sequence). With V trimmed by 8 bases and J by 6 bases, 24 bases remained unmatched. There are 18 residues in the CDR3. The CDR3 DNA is TGTGCCAGCGCTAGACTCGGGCTACAGGGGTTAGCGCAGAATGGCTACACCTTC. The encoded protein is CASARLGLQGLAQNGYTF.

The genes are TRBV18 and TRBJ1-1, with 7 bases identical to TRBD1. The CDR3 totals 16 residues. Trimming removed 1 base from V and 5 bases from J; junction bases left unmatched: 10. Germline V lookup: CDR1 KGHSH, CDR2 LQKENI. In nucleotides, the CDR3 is TGTGCCAGCTCACCACGGGGAACAGGGGCGGCTACTGAAGCTTTCTTT. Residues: CASSPRGTGAATEAFF.

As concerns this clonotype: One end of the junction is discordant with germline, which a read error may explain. The CDR3 nucleotides read TGTGCCAGCAGTTTGGCGGGAGTAGTTTCTACCTACGAGCAGTGCTTC. Amino acids: CASSLAGVVSTYEQCF. The chain employs TRBV12-3 or TRBV12-4 and TRBJ2-7; 7 bases are shared with TRBD2. CDR3 length equals 16 residues.